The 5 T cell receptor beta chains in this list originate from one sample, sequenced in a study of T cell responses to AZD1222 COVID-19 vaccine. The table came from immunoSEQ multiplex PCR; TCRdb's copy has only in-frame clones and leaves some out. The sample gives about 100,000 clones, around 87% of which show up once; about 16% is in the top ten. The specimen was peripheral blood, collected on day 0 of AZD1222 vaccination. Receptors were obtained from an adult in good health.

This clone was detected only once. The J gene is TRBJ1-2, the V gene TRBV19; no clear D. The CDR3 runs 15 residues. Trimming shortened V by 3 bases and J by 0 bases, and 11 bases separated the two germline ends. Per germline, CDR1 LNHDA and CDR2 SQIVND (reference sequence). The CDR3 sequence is CASSMPGEANYGYTF. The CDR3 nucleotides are TGTGCCAGTAGTATGCCAGGAGAAGCTAACTATGGCTACACCTTC.

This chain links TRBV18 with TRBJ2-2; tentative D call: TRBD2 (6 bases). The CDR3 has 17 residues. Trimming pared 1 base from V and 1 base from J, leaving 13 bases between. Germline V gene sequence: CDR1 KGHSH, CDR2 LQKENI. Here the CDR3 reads CASSPRLRRGNTGELFF. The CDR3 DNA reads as TGTGCCAGCTCACCACGACTACGGCGGGGGAACACCGGGGAGCTGTTTTTT.

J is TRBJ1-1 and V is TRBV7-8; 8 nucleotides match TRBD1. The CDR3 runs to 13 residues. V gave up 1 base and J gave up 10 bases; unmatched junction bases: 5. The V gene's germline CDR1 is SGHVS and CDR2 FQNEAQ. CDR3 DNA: TGTGCCAGCAGCTTAGGTTCCAGGGGGCTAGCTTTCTTT. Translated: CASSLGSRGLAFF.

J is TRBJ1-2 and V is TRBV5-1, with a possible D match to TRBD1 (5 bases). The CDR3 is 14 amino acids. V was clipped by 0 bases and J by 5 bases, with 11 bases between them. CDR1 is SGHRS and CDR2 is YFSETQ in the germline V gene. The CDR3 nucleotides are TGCGCCAGCAGCTTGGAGACTCAGGGTTATGGCTACACCTTC. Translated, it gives CASSLETQGYGYTF.

CDR3 sequence (DNA): TGTGCCAGCAGCCTACGGACGGGGAGCACAGATACGCAGTATTTT. It encodes CASSLRTGSTDTQYF. This chain links TRBV7-2 with TRBJ2-3; TRBD2 might be the D (5 bases). V was clipped by 5 bases and J by 0 bases, with 12 bases between them. Germline V gene lookup returns CDR1 SGHTA and CDR2 FQGNSA. This CDR3 spans 15 amino acids.